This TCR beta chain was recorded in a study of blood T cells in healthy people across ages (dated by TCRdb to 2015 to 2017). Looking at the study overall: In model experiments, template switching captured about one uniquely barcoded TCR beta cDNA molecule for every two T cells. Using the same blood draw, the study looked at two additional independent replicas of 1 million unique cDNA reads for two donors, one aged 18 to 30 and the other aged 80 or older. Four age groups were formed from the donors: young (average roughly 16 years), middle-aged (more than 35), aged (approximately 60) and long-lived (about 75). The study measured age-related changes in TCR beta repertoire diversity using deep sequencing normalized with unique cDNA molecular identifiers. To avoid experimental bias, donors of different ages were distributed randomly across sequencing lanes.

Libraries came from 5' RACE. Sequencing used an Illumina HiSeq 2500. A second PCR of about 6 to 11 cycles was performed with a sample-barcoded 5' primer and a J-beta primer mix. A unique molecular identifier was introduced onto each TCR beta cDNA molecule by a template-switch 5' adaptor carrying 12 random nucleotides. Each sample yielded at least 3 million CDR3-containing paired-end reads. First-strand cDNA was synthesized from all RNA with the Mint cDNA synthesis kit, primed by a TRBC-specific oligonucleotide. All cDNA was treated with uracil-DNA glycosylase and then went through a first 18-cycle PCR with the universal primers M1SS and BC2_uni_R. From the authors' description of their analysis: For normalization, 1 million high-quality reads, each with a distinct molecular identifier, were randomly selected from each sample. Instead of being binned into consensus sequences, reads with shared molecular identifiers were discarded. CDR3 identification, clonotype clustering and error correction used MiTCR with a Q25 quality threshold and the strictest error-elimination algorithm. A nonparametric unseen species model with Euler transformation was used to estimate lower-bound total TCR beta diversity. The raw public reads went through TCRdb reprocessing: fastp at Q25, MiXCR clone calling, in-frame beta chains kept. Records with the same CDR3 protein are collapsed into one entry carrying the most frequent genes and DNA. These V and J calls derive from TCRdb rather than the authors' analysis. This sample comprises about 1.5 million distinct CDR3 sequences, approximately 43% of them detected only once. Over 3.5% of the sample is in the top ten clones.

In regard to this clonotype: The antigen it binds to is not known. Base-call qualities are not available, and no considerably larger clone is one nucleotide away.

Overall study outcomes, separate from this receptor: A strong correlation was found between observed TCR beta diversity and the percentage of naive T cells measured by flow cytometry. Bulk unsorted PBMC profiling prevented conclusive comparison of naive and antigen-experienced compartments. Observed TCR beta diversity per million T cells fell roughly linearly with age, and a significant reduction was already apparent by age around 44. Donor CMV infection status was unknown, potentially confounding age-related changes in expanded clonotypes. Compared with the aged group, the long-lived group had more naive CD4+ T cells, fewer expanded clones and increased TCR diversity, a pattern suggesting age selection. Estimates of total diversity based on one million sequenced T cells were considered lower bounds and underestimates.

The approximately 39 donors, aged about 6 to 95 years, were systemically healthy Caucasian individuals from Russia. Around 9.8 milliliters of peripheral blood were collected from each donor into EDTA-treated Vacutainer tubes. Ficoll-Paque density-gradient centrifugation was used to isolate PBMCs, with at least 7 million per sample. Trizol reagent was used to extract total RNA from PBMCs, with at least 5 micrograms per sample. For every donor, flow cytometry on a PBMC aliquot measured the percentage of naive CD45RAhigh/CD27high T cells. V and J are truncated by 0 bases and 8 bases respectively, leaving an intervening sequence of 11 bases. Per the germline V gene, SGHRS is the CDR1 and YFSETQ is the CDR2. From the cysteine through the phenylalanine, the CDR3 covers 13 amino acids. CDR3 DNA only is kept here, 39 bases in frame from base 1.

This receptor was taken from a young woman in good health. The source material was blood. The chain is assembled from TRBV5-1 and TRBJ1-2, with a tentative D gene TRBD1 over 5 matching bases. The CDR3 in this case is CASSLDGGDGYTF. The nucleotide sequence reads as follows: TGCGCCAGCAGCTTGGATGGGGGAGACGGCTACACCTTC.